What follows are 11 T cell receptor beta chains derived from one specimen sequenced in a study of control samples from healthy donors and cancer patients (dated by TCRdb to about 2020). Libraries were constructed by the immunoSEQ multiplex PCR assay. TCRdb limited this immuneACCESS table to in-frame rearrangements with V and J called. A share of clones is missing; checked studies link under half to unresolved V genes, and the rest is unexplained. The sample includes over 100,000 clones, with approximately 90% observed a single time. The ten largest make up approximately 4% of the sample. Sequenced input: blood. These receptors all stem from a human donor in good health. The donor label of this sample is uncertain.

The V gene is TRBV11-2, the J gene TRBJ2-2; no reliable D call. CDR1 and CDR2 (germline): SGHAT, FQNNGV. The length of the CDR3 is 12 residues. With 6 bases removed from V and 8 bases from J, the gap between germline ends came to 10 bases. The CDR3 DNA sequence: TGTGCCAGCAGACTCGAGAGAGGGGAGCTGTTTTTT. Its protein is CASRLERGELFF.

The chain is built from TRBV6-5 and TRBJ2-3; 8 bases are shared with TRBD2. Germline V gives CDR1 MNHEY, CDR2 SVGAGI. The CDR3 extends over 16 amino acids. V was pared by 3 bases and J by 2 bases, with 7 bases of the junction left unmatched. CDR3 region: CASSYTAGGFTDTQYF. CDR3 DNA sequence: TGTGCCAGCAGTTATACTGCGGGGGGTTTCACAGATACGCAGTATTTT.

V is TRBV27 and J is TRBJ1-2; D is unresolved. V gave up 2 bases and J gave up 0 bases, with 7 bases separating them. The CDR3 totals 14 residues. Germline V gives CDR1 MNHEY, CDR2 SMNVEV (reference sequence). The CDR3 loop is CASSLGQSNYGYTF. Written as DNA, the CDR3 is TGTGCCAGCAGTTTAGGTCAGTCTAACTATGGCTACACCTTC.

The genes are TRBV5-1 and TRBJ1-2, with D possibly matching TRBD1 (6 bases). CDR1 and CDR2 (germline): SGHRS, YFSETQ. This CDR3 is built from 15 residues. The V end was cut by 2 bases, the J end by 2 bases, with 13 bases between. In nucleotides, the CDR3 is TGCGCCAGCAGCTTCACAGGGAAGCGCAACTATGGCTACACCTTC. It specifies CASSFTGKRNYGYTF.

Only a few counts were recorded for this clone. The chain joins TRBV2 to TRBJ2-6, with a weak D call TRBD2 (5 bases). Trimming shortened V by 6 bases and J by 2 bases, and 8 bases separated the two germline ends. The CDR3 loop spans 14 amino acids. CDR1 and CDR2 (germline): SNHLY, FYNNEI. The CDR3 DNA reads as TGTGCCAGCAGGGAGGATACTGGGGCCAACGTCCTGACTTTC. Its translation is CASREDTGANVLTF.

The chain recombines TRBV19 with TRBJ2-2; TRBD1 or TRBD2 may be the D gene (5 bases each). The CDR3 extends over 15 amino acids. V lost 5 bases, J lost 1 base, and 11 bases lay in between. The germline gives CDR1 LNHDA, CDR2 SQIVND (reference sequence). CDR3 coding DNA: TGTGCCAGTAGTCTAAGGGACGTGAACACCGGGGAGCTGTTTTTT. Its protein is CASSLRDVNTGELFF.

This clone was seen a handful of times. V is TRBV18 and J is TRBJ1-5; 7 bases are a match to TRBD1. Germline values: CDR1 KGHSH, CDR2 LQKENI. This CDR3 region has 17 residues. V was clipped by 5 bases and J by 4 bases; unmatched bases: 14. The CDR3 DNA is TGTGCCAGCTCATCAGGGGGAGCCGGGACAGAAAATCAGCCCCAGCATTTT. Encoded protein: CASSSGGAGTENQPQHF.

This clone was recorded only once. J is TRBJ2-3 and V is TRBV5-5, with TRBD1 identical over 10 bases. CDR3 length equals 15 residues. After removal of 0 bases from V and 6 bases from J, the junction contained 4 bases not matched to a gene. Germline-derived CDR1 and CDR2 are SGHKS and YYEKEE (reference sequence). CDR3 nucleotides: TGTGCCAGCAGCTTGGAGGGGACAGGGGTCGATACGCAGTATTTT. This sequence encodes CASSLEGTGVDTQYF.

The chain links TRBV19 to TRBJ1-3; TRBD1 is a possible D gene (6 bases). Germline lookup yields CDR1 LNHDA and CDR2 SQIVND (reference sequence). The germline V and J ends were trimmed by 7 bases and 0 bases, with 16 bases remaining between them. This CDR3 is 16 amino acids long. The CDR3, as DNA: TGTGCCAGTACGCAGGGGAGCTCCCCCTCTGGAAACACCATATATTTT. This gives the protein CASTQGSSPSGNTIYF.

The chain combines TRBV6-6 with TRBJ2-7; 13 bases are a match to TRBD2. The CDR3 spans 15 residues. Germline lookup yields CDR1 MNHNY and CDR2 SVGAGI (reference sequence). Unmatched junction bases numbered 6, after V lost 5 bases and J lost 5 bases. The CDR3 DNA sequence: TGTGCCAGCAGTAGTACTAGCGGGGGGGCCCACGAGCAGTACTTC. Its translation: CASSSTSGGAHEQYF.

This clone has a single count. This chain connects TRBV28 to TRBJ1-2; 8 nucleotides align to TRBD1. CDR3 length: 17 residues. Germline lookup yields CDR1 MDHEN and CDR2 SYDVKM. Losses at the gene ends were 6 bases for V and 8 bases for J; bases not matched to a gene: 20. The CDR3 DNA reads as TGTGCCAGCAGCTTGGGAAGCGTGACAGGGGAAATTACCGGCTACACCTTC. This codes for CASSLGSVTGEITGYTF.